This T cell receptor (beta chain) stems from a study of cytomegalovirus exposure and HLA in healthy donors. About the study: As released early, the data held 65 million to 90 million unique TCRs from HLA-typed donors.

For this clone: Antigen: not known.

Researchers ran the PCR with 60 Vbeta and 13 Jbeta primers. The repertoire was sequenced with immunoSEQ multiplex PCR; TCRdb's copy has only in-frame clones and lacks some. The repertoire holds roughly 100,000 clones, with about 81% as singletons. General study results and limits: Under in vitro conditions, a few CMV-associated chains were confirmed as specific for CMV antigens. The study labeled under 200 TCR beta chains cytomegalovirus-associated.

The receptor was isolated from a woman aged 40-49 years in good health and CMV-seronegative. Input material: PBMCs.

CDR3 loop: CASSIINRVNTEAFF. Here the CDR3 DNA reads TGTGCCAGTAGTATAATAAACAGGGTAAACACTGAAGCTTTCTTT. J is TRBJ1-1 and V is TRBV19, with a weak D call TRBD1 (6 bases). From germline, CDR1 is LNHDA and CDR2 SQIVND (reference sequence). There are 15 residues in the CDR3. V was trimmed by 2 bases and J by 2 bases, leaving 12 bases between them.